Given below is one T cell receptor (beta chain) in context. The data originate from a study of blood T cell repertoires in COVID-19. Turning to the study itself: COVID-19 samples collected from the United States, Italy and Spain covered acute and convalescent phases. PBMCs, B-cell-depleted T cells, or T cells provided the cDNA or gDNA that made up the material.

The CDR3 sequence is 14 residues long. The germline V gene encodes CDR1 MNHEY and CDR2 SVGAGI. Germline trimming cut 5 bases from V and 5 bases from J; bases unmatched to any gene: 7. Original handling: Counts of nucleated cells, estimated from reference gene primer amplification, were obtained. The protocol was immunoSEQ multiplex PCR, while the TCRdb copy is restricted to in-frame clones and leaves out a portion. The V and J calls and clone size come from that table; D and trimming were worked out from the DNA. Of 120,000 to 150,000 clones in the sample, approximately 90% were seen once. This clonotype was sampled from a human donor in a cohort sampled during active COVID-19. What was sequenced was peripheral blood. This chain links TRBV6-5 with TRBJ2-5; 8 bases are a match to TRBD1. CDR3 sequence: CASSPRQGWETQYF. The CDR3 DNA sequence: TGTGCCAGCAGTCCCCGACAGGGGTGGGAGACCCAGTACTTC.